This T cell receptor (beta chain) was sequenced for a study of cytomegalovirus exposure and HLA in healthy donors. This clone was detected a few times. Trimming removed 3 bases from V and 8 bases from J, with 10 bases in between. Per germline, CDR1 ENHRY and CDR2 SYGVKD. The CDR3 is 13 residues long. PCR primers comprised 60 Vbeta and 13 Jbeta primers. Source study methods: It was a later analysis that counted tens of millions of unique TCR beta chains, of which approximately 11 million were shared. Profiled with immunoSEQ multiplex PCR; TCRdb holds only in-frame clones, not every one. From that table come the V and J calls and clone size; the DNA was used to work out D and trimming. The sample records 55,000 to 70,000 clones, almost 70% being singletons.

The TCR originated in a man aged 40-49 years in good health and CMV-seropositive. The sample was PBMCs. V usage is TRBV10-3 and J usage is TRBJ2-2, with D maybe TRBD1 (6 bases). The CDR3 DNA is TGTGCCATCAGTGATTCAGGGGCTGGGGAGCTGTTTTTT. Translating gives CAISDSGAGELFF.